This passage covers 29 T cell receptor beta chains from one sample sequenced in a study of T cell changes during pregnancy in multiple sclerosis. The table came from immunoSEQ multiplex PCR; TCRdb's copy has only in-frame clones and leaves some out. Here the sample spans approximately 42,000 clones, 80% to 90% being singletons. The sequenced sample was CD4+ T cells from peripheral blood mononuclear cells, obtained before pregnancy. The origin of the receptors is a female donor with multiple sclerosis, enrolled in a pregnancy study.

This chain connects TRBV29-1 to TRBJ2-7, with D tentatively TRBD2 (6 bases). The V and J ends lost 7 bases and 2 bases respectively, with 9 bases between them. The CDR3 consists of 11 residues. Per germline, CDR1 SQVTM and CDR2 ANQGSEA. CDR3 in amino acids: CSGGVAYEQYF. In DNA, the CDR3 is TGCAGCGGGGGGGTGGCCTACGAGCAGTACTTC.

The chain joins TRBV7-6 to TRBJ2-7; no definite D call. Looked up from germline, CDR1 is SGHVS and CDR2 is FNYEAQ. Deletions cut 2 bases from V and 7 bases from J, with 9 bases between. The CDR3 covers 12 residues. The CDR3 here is CASSLPGLEQYF. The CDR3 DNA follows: TGTGCCAGCAGCTTACCCGGGTTGGAGCAGTACTTC.

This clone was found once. The chain's CDR3 is CASSYSRVTAVTF. DNA of the CDR3: TGTGCCAGCAGTTACTCGAGGGTCACGGCGGTAACCTTC. This sequence joins TRBV6-5 and TRBJ1-2; D gene uncertain. V lost 0 bases and J 14 bases, leaving 16 bases between the germline ends. The CDR3 covers 13 residues. Looked up from germline, CDR1 is MNHEY and CDR2 is SVGAGI.

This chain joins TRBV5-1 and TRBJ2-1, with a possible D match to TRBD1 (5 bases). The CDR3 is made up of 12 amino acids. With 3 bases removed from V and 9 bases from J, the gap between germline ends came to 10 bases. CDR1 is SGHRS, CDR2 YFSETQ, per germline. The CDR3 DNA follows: TGCGCCAGCAGCTATCAGGGAACTGAGCAGTTCTTC. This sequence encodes CASSYQGTEQFF.

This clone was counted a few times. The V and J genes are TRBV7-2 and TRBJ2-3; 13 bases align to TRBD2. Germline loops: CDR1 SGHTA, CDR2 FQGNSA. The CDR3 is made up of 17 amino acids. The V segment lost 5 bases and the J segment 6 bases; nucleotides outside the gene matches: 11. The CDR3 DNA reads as TGTGCCAGCAGCCTATTGAAACTAGCGGGAGGGGGGGATACGCAGTATTTT. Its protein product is CASSLLKLAGGGDTQYF.

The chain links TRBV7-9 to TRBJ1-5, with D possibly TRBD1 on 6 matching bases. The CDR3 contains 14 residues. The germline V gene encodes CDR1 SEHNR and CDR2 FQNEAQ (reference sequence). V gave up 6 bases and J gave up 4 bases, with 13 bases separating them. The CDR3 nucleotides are TGTGCCAGCAGTTCCAGGGGAGCGAATCAGCCCCAGCATTTT. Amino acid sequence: CASSSRGANQPQHF.

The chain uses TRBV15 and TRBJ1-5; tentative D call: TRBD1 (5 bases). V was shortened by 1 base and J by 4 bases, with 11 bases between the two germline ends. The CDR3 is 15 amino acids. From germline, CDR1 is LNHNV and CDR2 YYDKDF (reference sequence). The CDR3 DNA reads TGTGCCACCAGCAGAGGTGGTGGGGGGAATCAGCCCCAGCATTTT. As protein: CATSRGGGGNQPQHF.

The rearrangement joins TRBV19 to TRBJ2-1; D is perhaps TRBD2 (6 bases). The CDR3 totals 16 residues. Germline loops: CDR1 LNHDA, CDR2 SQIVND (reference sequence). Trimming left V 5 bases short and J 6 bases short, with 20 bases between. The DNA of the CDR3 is TGTGCCAGTAGTGCCCGGGTGGGGACTCTCCTCAATGAGCAGTTCTTC. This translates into CASSARVGTLLNEQFF.

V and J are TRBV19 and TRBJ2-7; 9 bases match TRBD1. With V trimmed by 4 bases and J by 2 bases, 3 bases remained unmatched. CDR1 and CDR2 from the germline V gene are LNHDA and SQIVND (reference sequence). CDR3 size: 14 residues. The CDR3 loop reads CASSRTGATYEQYF. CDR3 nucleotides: TGTGCCAGTAGTAGGACAGGGGCAACCTACGAGCAGTACTTC.

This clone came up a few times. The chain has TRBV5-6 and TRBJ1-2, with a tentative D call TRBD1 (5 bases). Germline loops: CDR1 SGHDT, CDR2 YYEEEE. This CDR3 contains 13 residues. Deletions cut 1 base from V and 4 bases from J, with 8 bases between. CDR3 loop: CASSLWQGYGYTF. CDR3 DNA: TGTGCCAGCAGCTTGTGGCAGGGCTATGGCTACACCTTC.

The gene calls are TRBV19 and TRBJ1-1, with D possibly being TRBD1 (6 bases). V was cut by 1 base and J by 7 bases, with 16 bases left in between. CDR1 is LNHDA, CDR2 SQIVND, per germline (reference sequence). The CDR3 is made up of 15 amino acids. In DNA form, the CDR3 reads TGTGCCAGTAGTATAGCTTCAGCGGGGGGCAGTGAAGCTTTCTTT. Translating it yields CASSIASAGGSEAFF. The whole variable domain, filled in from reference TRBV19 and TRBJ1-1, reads DGGITQSPKYLFRKEGQNVTLSCEQNLNHDAMYWYRQDPGQGLRLIYYSQIVNDFQKGDIAEGYSVSREKKESFPLTVTSAQKNPTAFYLCASSIASAGGSEAFFGQGTRLTVV.

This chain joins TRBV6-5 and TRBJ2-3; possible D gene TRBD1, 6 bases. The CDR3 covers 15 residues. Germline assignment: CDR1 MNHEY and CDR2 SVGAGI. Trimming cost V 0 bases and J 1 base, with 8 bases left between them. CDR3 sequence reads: CASSYSYRGTDTQYF. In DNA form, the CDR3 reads TGTGCCAGCAGTTACTCTTACAGGGGCACAGATACGCAGTATTTT.

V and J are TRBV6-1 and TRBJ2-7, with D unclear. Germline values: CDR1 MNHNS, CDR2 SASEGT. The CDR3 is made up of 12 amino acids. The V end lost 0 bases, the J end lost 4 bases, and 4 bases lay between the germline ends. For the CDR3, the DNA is TGTGCCAGCAGTGAAGCACAGTACGAGCAGTACTTC. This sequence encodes CASSEAQYEQYF.

The chain's CDR3 is CASSESVRSNQPQHF. The CDR3 bases are TGTGCCAGCAGTGAAAGTGTGCGGAGCAATCAGCCCCAGCATTTT. This rearrangement joins TRBV2 to TRBJ1-5; D gene ambiguous. The CDR3 has 15 residues. In germline, CDR1 is SNHLY, CDR2 FYNNEI. Trimming left V 2 bases short and J 1 base short, with 9 bases between.

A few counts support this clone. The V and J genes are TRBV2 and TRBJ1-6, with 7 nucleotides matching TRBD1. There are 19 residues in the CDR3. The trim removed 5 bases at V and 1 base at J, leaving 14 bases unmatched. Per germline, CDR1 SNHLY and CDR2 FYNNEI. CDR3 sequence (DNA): TGTGCCAGCAGTCCCGGACAGGAATGGGAAACGTCCTATAATTCACCCCTCCACTTT. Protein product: CASSPGQEWETSYNSPLHF.

As DNA, the CDR3 is TGCGCCAGCAGCCATGACTCCTATCTCCCCCGTGGGGCCAACGTCCTGACTTTC. Its protein is CASSHDSYLPRGANVLTF. This chain uses TRBV4-1 with TRBJ2-6; D is unresolved. CDR1 and CDR2 from the germline V gene are MGHRA and YSYEKL. Trimming stripped 3 bases from V and 3 bases from J, with 18 bases between. The CDR3 loop spans 18 amino acids.

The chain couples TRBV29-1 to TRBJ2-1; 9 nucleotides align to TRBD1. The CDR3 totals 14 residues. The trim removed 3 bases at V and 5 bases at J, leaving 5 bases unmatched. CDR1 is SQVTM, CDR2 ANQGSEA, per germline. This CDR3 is CSVEGQGWDNEQFF. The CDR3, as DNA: TGCAGCGTTGAGGGACAGGGTTGGGACAATGAGCAGTTCTTC.

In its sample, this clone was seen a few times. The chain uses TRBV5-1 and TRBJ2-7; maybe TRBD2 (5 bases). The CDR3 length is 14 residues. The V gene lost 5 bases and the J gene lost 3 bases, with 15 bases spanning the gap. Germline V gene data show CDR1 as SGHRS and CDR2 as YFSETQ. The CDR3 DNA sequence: TGCGCCAGCAGGCAAGCGCCCGGGGACTACGAGCAGTACTTC. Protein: CASRQAPGDYEQYF.

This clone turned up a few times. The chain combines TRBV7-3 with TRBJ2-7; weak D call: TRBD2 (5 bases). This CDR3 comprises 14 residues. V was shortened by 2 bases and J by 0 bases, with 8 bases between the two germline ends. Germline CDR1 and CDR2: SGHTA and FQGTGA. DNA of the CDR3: TGTGCCAGCAGCTTATCGGGAAGCTCCTACGAGCAGTACTTC. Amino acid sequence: CASSLSGSSYEQYF.

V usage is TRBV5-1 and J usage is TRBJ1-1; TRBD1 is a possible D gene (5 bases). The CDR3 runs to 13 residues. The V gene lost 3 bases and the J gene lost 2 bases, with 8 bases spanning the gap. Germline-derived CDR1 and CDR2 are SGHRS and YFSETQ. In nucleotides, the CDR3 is TGCGCCAGCAGCTCACAGGTAAACACTGAAGCTTTCTTT. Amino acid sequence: CASSSQVNTEAFF.

Here the CDR3 reads CASSSQTRPGETQYF. The CDR3, as DNA: TGTGCCAGCAGCTCGCAGACTAGACCGGGGGAGACCCAGTACTTC. V is TRBV5-6 and J is TRBJ2-5; TRBD2 is a possible D gene (6 bases). Trimming took 3 bases from V and 5 from J, leaving 17 bases between them. CDR1 and CDR2 (germline): SGHDT, YYEEEE. The length of the CDR3 is 15 residues.

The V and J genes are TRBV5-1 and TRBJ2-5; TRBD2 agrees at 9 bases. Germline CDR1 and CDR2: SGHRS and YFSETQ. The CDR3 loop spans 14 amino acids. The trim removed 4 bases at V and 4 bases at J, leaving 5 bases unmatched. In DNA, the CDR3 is TGCGCCAGCAGCCAGACGGGACTAGCAGAGACCCAGTACTTC. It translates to CASSQTGLAETQYF.

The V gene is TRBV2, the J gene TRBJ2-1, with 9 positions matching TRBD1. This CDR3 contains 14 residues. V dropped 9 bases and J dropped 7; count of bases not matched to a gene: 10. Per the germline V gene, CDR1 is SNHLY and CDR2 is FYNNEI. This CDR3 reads CARPGQGRRNEQFF. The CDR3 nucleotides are TGTGCCAGGCCGGGACAGGGAAGGAGGAATGAGCAGTTCTTC.

The CDR3 here is CASSATGGRSSDTQYF. Written as DNA, the CDR3 is TGTGCCAGCAGCGCCACAGGGGGCAGATCTTCCGATACGCAGTATTTT. The chain recombines TRBV9 with TRBJ2-3, with TRBD1 matching over 9 bases. The CDR3 totals 16 residues. Trimming cost V 3 bases and J 6 bases; bases outside gene matches: 11. Looked up from germline, CDR1 is SGDLS and CDR2 is YYNGEE.

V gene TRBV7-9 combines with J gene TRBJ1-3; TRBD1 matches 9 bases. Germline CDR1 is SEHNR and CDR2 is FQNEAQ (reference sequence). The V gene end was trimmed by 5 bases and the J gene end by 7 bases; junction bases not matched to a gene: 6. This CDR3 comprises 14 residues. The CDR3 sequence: CASSRLQGANTIYF. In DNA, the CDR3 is TGTGCCAGCAGCCGCTTACAGGGGGCGAACACCATATATTTT.

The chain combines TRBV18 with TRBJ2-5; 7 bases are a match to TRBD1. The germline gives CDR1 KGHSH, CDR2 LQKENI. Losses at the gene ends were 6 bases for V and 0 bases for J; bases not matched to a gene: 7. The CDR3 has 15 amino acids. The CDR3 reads CASSQNQGDQETQYF. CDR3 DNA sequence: TGTGCCAGCTCCCAGAACCAGGGGGACCAAGAGACCCAGTACTTC.

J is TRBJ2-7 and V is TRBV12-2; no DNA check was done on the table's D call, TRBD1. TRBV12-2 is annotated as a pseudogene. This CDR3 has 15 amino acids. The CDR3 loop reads CASREGGNVSYEQYF. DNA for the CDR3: TGTGCAAGTCGCGAAGGGGGCAACGTTTCCTACGAGCAGTACTTC.

For the CDR3, the DNA is TGCGCCAGCAGCGGTAGTGGCACAGATACGCAGTATTTT. The encoded protein is CASSGSGTDTQYF. The rearrangement links TRBV4-3 to TRBJ2-3, with unresolved D. The CDR3 is 13 residues long. V was shortened by 5 bases and J by 1 base, with 7 bases between the two germline ends. The V gene's germline CDR1 is LGHNA and CDR2 YSLEER.

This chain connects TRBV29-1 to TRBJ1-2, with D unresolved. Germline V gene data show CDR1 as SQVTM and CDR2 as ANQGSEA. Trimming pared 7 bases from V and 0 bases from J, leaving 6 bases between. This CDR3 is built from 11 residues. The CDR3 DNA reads TGCAGCGCCGAGTCTAACTATGGCTACACCTTC. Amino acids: CSAESNYGYTF.